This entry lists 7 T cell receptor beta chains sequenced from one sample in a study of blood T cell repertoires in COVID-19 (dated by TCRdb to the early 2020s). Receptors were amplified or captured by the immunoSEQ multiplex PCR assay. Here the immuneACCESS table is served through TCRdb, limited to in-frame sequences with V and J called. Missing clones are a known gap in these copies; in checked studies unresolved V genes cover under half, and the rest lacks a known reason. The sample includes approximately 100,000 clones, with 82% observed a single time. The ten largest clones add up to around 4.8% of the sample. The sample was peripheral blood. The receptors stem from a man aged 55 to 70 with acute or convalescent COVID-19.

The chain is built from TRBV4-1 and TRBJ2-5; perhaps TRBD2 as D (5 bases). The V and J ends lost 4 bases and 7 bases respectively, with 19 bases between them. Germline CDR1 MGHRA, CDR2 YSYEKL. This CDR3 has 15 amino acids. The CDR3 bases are TGCGCCAGCAGCCCCCCTTCTCAGAGTCGGGGGACCCAGTACTTC. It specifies CASSPPSQSRGTQYF.

The CDR3 here is CASSPGQLNTIYF. For the CDR3, the DNA is TGTGCCAGCAGCCCCGGACAGTTAAACACCATATATTTT. The V gene is TRBV7-9, the J gene TRBJ1-3, with a weak D call TRBD1 (6 bases). Between the trimmed V and J ends, which lost 5 bases and 6 bases, there was a span of 11 bases. This CDR3 has 13 amino acids. Per the germline V gene, CDR1 is SEHNR and CDR2 is FQNEAQ (reference sequence).

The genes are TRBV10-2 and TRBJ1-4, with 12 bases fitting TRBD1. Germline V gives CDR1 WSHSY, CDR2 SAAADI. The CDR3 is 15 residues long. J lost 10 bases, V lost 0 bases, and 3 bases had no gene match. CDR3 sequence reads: CASSESGTGGGKLFF. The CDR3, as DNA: TGCGCCAGCAGTGAGTCTGGGACAGGGGGCGGAAAACTGTTTTTT.

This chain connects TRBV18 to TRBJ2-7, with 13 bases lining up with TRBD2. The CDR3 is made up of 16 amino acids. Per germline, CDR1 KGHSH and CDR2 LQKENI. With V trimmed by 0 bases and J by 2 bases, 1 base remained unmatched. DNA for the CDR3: TGTGCCAGCTCACCACCGGGGACTAGCGGGGCCTACGAGCAGTACTTC. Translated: CASSPPGTSGAYEQYF.

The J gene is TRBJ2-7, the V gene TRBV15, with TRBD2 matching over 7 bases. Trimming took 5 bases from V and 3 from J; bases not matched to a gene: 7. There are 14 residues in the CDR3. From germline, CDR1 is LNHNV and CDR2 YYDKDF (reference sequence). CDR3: CATSVSGVDYEQYF. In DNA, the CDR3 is TGTGCCACCAGCGTGAGCGGGGTCGACTACGAGCAGTACTTC.

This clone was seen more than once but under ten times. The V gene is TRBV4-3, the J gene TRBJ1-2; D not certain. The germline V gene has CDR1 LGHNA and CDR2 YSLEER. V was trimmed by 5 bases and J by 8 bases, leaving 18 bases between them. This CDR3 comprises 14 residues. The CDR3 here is CASSKPGRTGGYTF. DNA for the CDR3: TGCGCCAGCAGCAAACCCGGGCGGACGGGGGGCTACACCTTC.

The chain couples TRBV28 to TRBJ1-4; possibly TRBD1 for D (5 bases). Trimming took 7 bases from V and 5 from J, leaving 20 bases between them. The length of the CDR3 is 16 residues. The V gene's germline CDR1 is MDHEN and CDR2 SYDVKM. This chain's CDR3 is CASTPGGAAENEKLFF. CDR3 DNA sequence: TGTGCCAGCACCCCGGGGGGAGCAGCAGAAAATGAAAAACTGTTTTTT. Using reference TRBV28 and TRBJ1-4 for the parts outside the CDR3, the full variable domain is DVKVTQSSRYLVKRTGEKVFLECVQDMDHENMFWYRQDPGLGLRLIYFSYDVKMKEKGDIPEGYSVSREKKERFSLILESASTNQTSMYLCASTPGGAAENEKLFFGSGTQLSVL.